Following are 28 T cell receptor beta chains from one sample sequenced in a study of T cell clonality in common variable immunodeficiency. The repertoire was sequenced with immunoSEQ multiplex PCR; TCRdb's copy has only in-frame clones and lacks some. This sample carries approximately 58,000 clones, none of them present only once. The sequencing input was peripheral blood mononuclear cells. The receptors shown here come from a person aged 18-70 years in good health.

This clone was recorded at least ten times. The CDR3 is cut off 3 residues early in the read; its end comes from the germline J gene. This rearrangement joins TRBV29-1 to TRBJ2-2, with 8 bases matching TRBD1. V shed 7 bases, J shed 4 bases, and the junction held 5 bases outside the gene matches. Germline CDR1 is SQVTM and CDR2 is ANQGSEA. This CDR3 has 13 amino acids. The CDR3 DNA, read in part, is TGCAGCGGGGCGACAGGGGTCACCGGGGAG. Its translation: CSGATGVTGE. The complete CDR3 reads CSGATGVTGELFF.

The sample holds many counts of this clone. The sequence runs out 3 residues before the end of the CDR3; the remainder is reconstructed from the germline J gene. The chain links TRBV15 to TRBJ2-6; D could derive from TRBD1 or TRBD2 (6 bases each). The V gene's germline CDR1 is LNHNV and CDR2 YYDKDF (reference sequence). V was clipped by 0 bases and J by 3 bases, with 12 bases between them. The CDR3 covers 17 residues. Here the CDR3 reads CATSRDLGGGGANVLTF. The covered CDR3 bases are TGTGCCACCAGCAGAGATCTAGGGGGAGGTGGGGCCAACGTC.

This clone occurred many times. The read is 3 residues too short to cover the CDR3 end, so that end is filled in from the germline J gene. The chain carries TRBV5-1 and TRBJ2-7; TRBD1 is a possible D gene (5 bases). There are 14 residues in the CDR3. In germline, CDR1 is SGHRS, CDR2 YFSETQ. V lost 0 bases to trimming and J lost 3 bases, with 10 bases between them. The DNA read from the CDR3 is TGCGCCAGCAGCTTGGAGGCAGGGTTCTACGAG. It specifies CASSLEAGFYE. The whole CDR3 protein reads CASSLEAGFYEQYF.

This clone was seen many times. The DNA ends 3 residues before the CDR3 does, and the rest of the CDR3 is filled in from the germline J gene. The chain uses TRBV5-1 and TRBJ2-3; 10 nucleotides match TRBD1. V gave up 3 bases and J gave up 4 bases; unmatched junction bases: 2. The CDR3 extends over 14 amino acids. Per germline, CDR1 SGHRS and CDR2 YFSETQ. The part of the CDR3 DNA that was read is TGCGCCAGCAGCTCCGGGACAGGGGCAGATACG. Its translation: CASSSGTGADT. The CDR3, in full, reads CASSSGTGADTQYF.

The sample holds many counts of this clone. The sequenced fragment ends 3 residues before the CDR3 boundary, so the rest is inferred from the germline J gene. V is TRBV4-1 and J is TRBJ2-7; 9 positions agree with TRBD2. V shed 0 bases and J 5 bases; nucleotides not matched to a gene: 11. Looked up from germline, CDR1 is MGHRA and CDR2 is YSYEKL. The CDR3 sequence is 17 residues long. The chain's CDR3 is CASSQDGIAGVGDEQYF. The CDR3 bases that were read are TGCGCCAGCAGCCAAGACGGGATAGCGGGAGTCGGCGACGAG.

At least ten counts were recorded for this clone. The read stops 3 residues short of the end of the CDR3; the missing end is completed from the germline J gene. The chain couples TRBV6-2 or TRBV6-3 to TRBJ2-1; D is possibly TRBD2 (5 bases). CDR1 is MNHEY and CDR2 is SVGEGT in the germline V gene. The V end was cut by 3 bases, the J end by 0 bases, with 9 bases between. There are 15 residues in the CDR3. CDR3 protein: CASSYSASSYNEQFF. The covered CDR3 bases are TGTGCCAGCAGTTATAGCGCGAGCTCCTACAATGAG.

There are many counts of this clone. The read terminates 3 residues before the CDR3 end, so the remaining end is supplied by the germline J gene. This chain links TRBV2 with TRBJ1-1; D possibly corresponds to TRBD1 (5 bases). The CDR3 loop spans 12 amino acids. From germline, CDR1 is SNHLY and CDR2 FYNNEI. Between the trimmed V and J ends, which lost 5 bases and 7 bases, there was a span of 11 bases. The CDR3 DNA, read in part, is TGTGCCAGCAGTCTCCTACAGGATGAA. Translated: CASSLLQDE. The CDR3 reads in full as CASSLLQDEAFF.

This clone came up many times. The CDR3 goes on 3 residues after the read ends, and that part is filled in from the germline J gene. V gene TRBV5-1 combines with J gene TRBJ2-2; possibly TRBD2 for D (6 bases). Per germline, CDR1 SGHRS and CDR2 YFSETQ. The CDR3 is made up of 13 amino acids. Trimming pared 5 bases from V and 4 bases from J, leaving 9 bases between. Partial CDR3 DNA: TGCGCCAGCAGGGAGGGTTCCACCGGGGAG. Protein: CASREGSTGE. The entire CDR3 protein is CASREGSTGELFF.

This clone was picked up a small number of times. Read data end 3 residues before the CDR3 end; the end is taken from the germline J gene. J is TRBJ2-7 and V is TRBV7-9; D might be TRBD2 (6 bases). The germline CDR1 and CDR2 sequences are SEHNR and FQNEAQ (reference sequence). V was pared by 5 bases and J by 3 bases, with 14 bases between. This CDR3 comprises 14 residues. The CDR3 loop is CASSPLGGVYEQYF. The part of the CDR3 DNA that was read is TGTGCCAGCAGCCCCTTAGGAGGGGTCTACGAG.

This clone occurred many times. Coverage ceases 3 residues before the CDR3 finishes, and the germline J gene fills in the end. The gene calls are TRBV19 and TRBJ2-7, with D perhaps TRBD1 (6 bases). This CDR3 has 12 residues. CDR1 and CDR2 (germline): LNHDA, SQIVND (reference sequence). V shed 4 bases and J shed 4 bases, with 8 bases lying between them. Incomplete CDR3 DNA: TGTGCCAGTAGTAACAGGGAATACGAG. Translation gives CASSNREYE. The entire CDR3 protein reads CASSNREYEQYF.

This clone was seen many times. The sequence runs out 3 residues before the end of the CDR3; the remainder is reconstructed from the germline J gene. The chain has TRBV20-1 and TRBJ2-1; D may be TRBD2 (6 bases). This CDR3 region has 14 residues. CDR1 and CDR2 (germline): DFQATT, SNEGSKA (reference sequence). Trimming stripped 4 bases from V and 3 bases from J, with 13 bases between. CDR3 DNA (partial): TGCAGTGCTAAGGAGGGTAGCGACTACAATGAG. Its protein is CSAKEGSDYNE. The CDR3 in full is CSAKEGSDYNEQFF.

This clone was recorded many times. The read comes to an end 3 residues before the CDR3 does, leaving the germline J gene to fill in the end. The chain is built from TRBV19 and TRBJ2-5, with D tentatively TRBD1 (5 bases). The germline V gene has CDR1 LNHDA and CDR2 SQIVND (reference sequence). CDR3 length equals 15 residues. The CDR3 protein is CASSIDTGYPGTQYF. Incomplete CDR3 DNA: TGTGCCAGTAGTATAGACACAGGCTACCCAGGCACC.

Many counts were recorded for this clone. Sequencing ends 3 residues short of the CDR3 end; the germline J gene provides the rest. V is TRBV5-1 and J is TRBJ2-5; 11 nucleotides line up with TRBD1. V shed 7 bases, J shed 2 bases, and the junction held 7 bases outside the gene matches. Germline assignment: CDR1 SGHRS and CDR2 YFSETQ. This CDR3 has 15 amino acids. The part of the CDR3 DNA that was read is TGCGCCAGCGGAGGGGGGACAGGGGGTCAAGAGACC. Its protein product is CASGGGTGGQET. The complete CDR3 reads CASGGGTGGQETQYF. Variable domain in full (rest from reference TRBV5-1 and TRBJ2-5): KAGVTQTPRYLIKTRGQQVTLSCSPISGHRSVSWYQQTPGQGLQFLFEYFSETQRNKGNFPGRFSGRQFSNSRSEMNVSTLELGDSALYLCASGGGTGGQETQYFGPGTRLLVL.

This clone is medium-sized. The missing CDR3 end, 3 residues past where the read stops, is filled in from the germline J gene. The chain links TRBV29-1 to TRBJ1-2; a weak D match, TRBD1 (6 bases). Germline assignment: CDR1 SQVTM and CDR2 ANQGSEA. Deletions cut 6 bases from V and 7 bases from J, with 12 bases between. The CDR3 runs 11 residues. The part of the CDR3 DNA that was read is TGCAGCGTCGGGGGGCGCGGTGGC. Translating it yields CSVGGRGG. Given in full, the CDR3 is CSVGGRGGYTF.

This clone was detected ten times or more. The read terminates 3 residues ahead of where the CDR3 ends, so the germline J gene completes it. The chain has TRBV19 and TRBJ1-3; D is perhaps TRBD1 (6 bases). Between the trimmed V and J ends, which lost 4 bases and 8 bases, there was a span of 12 bases. CDR1 is LNHDA and CDR2 is SQIVND in the germline V gene (reference sequence). This CDR3 has 13 residues. CDR3 loop: CASSNRARDTIYF. The part of the CDR3 DNA that was read is TGTGCCAGTAGTAACAGGGCGAGGGACACC.

This clone was seen repeatedly, ten times or more. Read data end 3 residues before the CDR3 end; the end is taken from the germline J gene. This chain connects TRBV18 to TRBJ2-1; 10 positions agree with TRBD2. The J segment lost 0 bases and the V segment lost 2 bases, leaving 4 bases of the junction unmatched. CDR1 is KGHSH and CDR2 is LQKENI in the germline V gene. The CDR3 is made up of 17 amino acids. The CDR3 DNA, read in part, is TGTGCCAGCTCACCAATACTAGCGGGGAGCTCCTACAATGAG. Its translation is CASSPILAGSSYNE. The whole CDR3 sequence is CASSPILAGSSYNEQFF. Drawing the rest from reference TRBV18 and TRBJ2-1, the complete variable domain is NAGVMQNPRHLVRRRGQEARLRCSPMKGHSHVYWYRQLPEEGLKFMVYLQKENIIDESGMPKERFSAEFPKEGPSILRIQQVVRGDSAAYFCASSPILAGSSYNEQFFGPGTRLTVL.

This clone was counted ten times or more. The CDR3 extends 3 residues past the end of the read, so its final part is completed from the germline J gene. V gene TRBV5-5 combines with J gene TRBJ2-3, with unresolved D. Germline V gene lookup returns CDR1 SGHKS and CDR2 YYEKEE (reference sequence). Trimming shortened V by 4 bases and J by 4 bases, and 16 bases separated the two germline ends. The CDR3 runs to 15 residues. Incomplete CDR3 DNA: TGTGCCAGCAGCATATCACTGGCGGTTCCAGATACG. It specifies CASSISLAVPDT. In full, the CDR3 reads CASSISLAVPDTQYF. Variable domain in full (rest from reference TRBV5-5 and TRBJ2-3): DAGVTQSPTHLIKTRGQQVTLRCSPISGHKSVSWYQQVLGQGPQFIFQYYEKEERGRGNFPDRFSARQFPNYSSELNVNALLLGDSALYLCASSISLAVPDTQYFGPGTRLTVL.

This clone was picked up many times. With the read ending 3 residues before the CDR3 end, the germline J gene is used to fill in that end. The chain recombines TRBV7-2 with TRBJ1-1; possibly TRBD1 for D (5 bases). This CDR3 has 11 residues. CDR1 and CDR2 (germline): SGHTA, FQGNSA. The CDR3 DNA, read in part, is TGTGCCAGCAGCCAAGCAGGGGAA. Protein sequence: CASSQAGE. The CDR3 in full is CASSQAGEAFF.

This clone was recorded many times. From the germline J gene comes the end of the CDR3, since the read stops 3 residues before it. V usage is TRBV6-2 or TRBV6-3 and J usage is TRBJ1-5; D possibly corresponds to TRBD1 (5 bases). Trimming removed 7 bases from V and 0 bases from J, with 19 bases in between. This CDR3 region has 17 residues. Germline lookup yields CDR1 MNHEY and CDR2 SVGEGT. The CDR3 loop is CASKVTGGLDSNQPQHF. Incomplete CDR3 DNA: TGTGCCAGCAAGGTTACAGGTGGTTTGGATAGCAATCAGCCC.

This clone was detected ten times or more. The read terminates 3 residues before the CDR3 end, so the remaining end is supplied by the germline J gene. The chain combines TRBV20-1 with TRBJ2-5; TRBD1 agrees at 7 bases. Germline V gives CDR1 DFQATT, CDR2 SNEGSKA (reference sequence). This CDR3 has 14 amino acids. With V trimmed by 4 bases and J by 2 bases, 7 bases remained unmatched. The CDR3 spells CSANKPGQQETQYF. CDR3 DNA (partial): TGCAGTGCTAATAAACCGGGACAGCAAGAGACC.

In this sample, this clone turned up many times. The read falls 3 residues short of the CDR3 end, and the missing part is taken from the germline J gene. The chain employs TRBV6-2 or TRBV6-3 and TRBJ1-1; D perhaps matches TRBD1 (6 bases). Germline assignment: CDR1 MNHEY and CDR2 SVGEGT. The CDR3 is 15 amino acids. Deletions cut 7 bases from V and 6 bases from J, with 21 bases between. CDR3 protein: CASTVIPRGPSEAFF. The sequenced part of the CDR3 DNA is TGTGCCAGCACCGTTATACCCAGGGGTCCCTCTGAA.

This clone occurred a few times. The CDR3 end is not reached by the read, which stops 3 residues before it; the germline J gene fills it in. This rearrangement joins TRBV5-1 to TRBJ2-5, with TRBD1 identical over 10 bases. V was clipped by 4 bases and J by 7 bases; unmatched bases: 10. The CDR3 runs to 15 residues. Germline V CDR1 and CDR2: SGHRS, YFSETQ. The CDR3 protein is CASSPRQGALGTQYF. The covered CDR3 bases are TGCGCCAGCAGCCCCCGACAGGGGGCTTTGGGGACC.

This clone was detected many times. The DNA ends 3 residues before the CDR3 does, and the rest of the CDR3 is filled in from the germline J gene. This chain connects TRBV18 to TRBJ2-6; 7 nucleotides align to TRBD1. The CDR3 sequence is 15 residues long. J lost 2 bases, V lost 6 bases, and 4 bases had no gene match. Per the germline V gene, CDR1 is KGHSH and CDR2 is LQKENI. The sequenced CDR3 bases are TGTGCCAGCTCGGTTACAGGGGCTGGGGCCAACGTC. As protein: CASSVTGAGANV. The full-length CDR3 reads as CASSVTGAGANVLTF.

This clone has a count of ten or more. The observed sequence ends 3 residues before the CDR3 terminus, with the missing tail filled in from the germline J gene. The chain couples TRBV2 to TRBJ1-1; D is perhaps TRBD1 (6 bases). There are 13 residues in the CDR3. V was cut by 5 bases and J by 1 base, with 8 bases left in between. CDR1 SNHLY and CDR2 FYNNEI come from the germline V gene. The DNA read from the CDR3 is TGTGCCAGCAGTCGGACAGCGAACACTGAA. Translation: CASSRTANTE. The whole CDR3 protein reads CASSRTANTEAFF.

This clone has ten or more counts. The missing CDR3 end, 3 residues past where the read stops, is filled in from the germline J gene. The V and J genes are TRBV19 and TRBJ2-1, with TRBD2 matching over 9 bases. The CDR3 has 16 amino acids. Germline CDR1 LNHDA, CDR2 SQIVND (reference sequence). V lost 3 bases and J lost 4; bases outside the gene matches: 7. The CDR3 reads CASSIRTSVQYNEQFF. The DNA read from the CDR3 is TGTGCCAGTAGTATCCGGACTAGCGTACAGTACAATGAG.

This clone showed up many times. The read finishes 3 residues shy of the CDR3 end, and the germline J gene is used to complete it. The chain couples TRBV7-3 to TRBJ2-1; possibly TRBD1 for D (7 bases). This CDR3 spans 12 amino acids. V was shortened by 5 bases and J by 9 bases, with 11 bases between the two germline ends. The germline CDR1 and CDR2 sequences are SGHTA and FQGTGA. The CDR3 reads CASSRQGGEQFF. CDR3 DNA (partial): TGTGCCAGCAGCCGCCAGGGGGGTGAG.

This clone was detected ten times or more. The read halts 3 residues ahead of the CDR3 end, with the missing end drawn from the germline J gene. The chain recombines TRBV6-2 or TRBV6-3 with TRBJ1-2; TRBD1 might be the D (5 bases). Trimming left V 2 bases short and J 4 bases short, with 14 bases between. Germline values: CDR1 MNHEY, CDR2 SVGEGT. The CDR3 is made up of 15 amino acids. This CDR3 is CASSYQGRGVYGYTF. The covered CDR3 bases are TGTGCCAGCAGTTACCAGGGACGGGGGGTCTATGGC.

This clone was seen at least ten times. The part of the CDR3 DNA that was read is TGCAGTGCGGATAGACTAGACTACAATGAG. It translates to CSADRLDYNE. The whole CDR3 protein reads CSADRLDYNEQFF. This chain uses TRBV20-1 with TRBJ2-1, with TRBD2 as a possible D gene (6 bases). The read stops 3 residues short of the end of the CDR3; the missing end is completed from the germline J gene. In germline, CDR1 is DFQATT, CDR2 SNEGSKA (reference sequence). V lost 6 bases, J lost 3 bases, and 12 bases lay in between. This CDR3 comprises 13 residues.